Listed here are 25 T cell receptor beta chains from one sample, sequenced in a study of monozygotic twins with inflammatory bowel disease. Reprocessing the 5' RACE reads, TCRdb reports a single entry for every CDR3 protein and omits DNA. The table for this sample gives some 170,000 distinct CDR3 sequences. Material: blood. The receptors were gathered from a human donor with ulcerative colitis or Crohn's disease, or a healthy co-twin of an affected twin (not recorded which).

The J gene is TRBJ2-3, the V gene TRBV7-9; TCRdb selects TRBD1, and the lack of DNA leaves this call unchecked. The CDR3 sequence is 17 residues long. The germline V gene encodes CDR1 SEHNR and CDR2 FQNEAQ (reference sequence). The chain's CDR3 is CASIPRQGRYVTDTQYF.

The chain has TRBV27 and TRBJ2-7; TCRdb returns TRBD1, unconfirmable since there is no DNA. In germline, CDR1 is MNHEY, CDR2 SMNVEV (reference sequence). The CDR3 is 15 residues long. CDR3 region: CASSPWGVRAYEQYF.

V gene TRBV28 combines with J gene TRBJ1-1; with no DNA, the TCRdb D assignment of TRBD1 cannot be verified. This CDR3 contains 15 residues. Germline CDR1 reads MDHEN; CDR2 reads SYDVKM. The CDR3: CASSRTMEGGLIAFF.

The chain uses TRBV5-4 and TRBJ2-7; TCRdb picks TRBD1, but there is no DNA to check that call. The CDR3 contains 16 residues. Germline V gives CDR1 SGHNT, CDR2 YYREEE (reference sequence). This CDR3 reads CASSSPGQGLRYEQYF.

The chain links TRBV6-1 to TRBJ1-4; as DNA is missing, the TRBD1 call by TCRdb cannot be tested. The CDR3 runs 15 residues. In germline, CDR1 is MNHNS, CDR2 SASEGT. CDR3 sequence: CASSEQWGSNEKLFF.

The chain combines TRBV30 with TRBJ2-7. The CDR3 is made up of 13 amino acids. The germline V gene encodes CDR1 GTSNPN and CDR2 SVGIG (reference sequence). The CDR3 protein is CAWSAYSGYEQYF.

This chain uses TRBV7-3 with TRBJ2-3; TCRdb returns TRBD2, unconfirmable since there is no DNA. This CDR3 contains 17 residues. The V gene's germline CDR1 is SGHTA and CDR2 FQGTGA. The chain's CDR3 is CASSLTGLAGGPPSQYF.

The chain recombines TRBV4-1 with TRBJ2-2. CDR3 size: 15 residues. Germline-derived CDR1 and CDR2 are MGHRA and YSYEKL. CDR3 residues: CASSRRDMDTGELFF.

The V and J genes are TRBV12-3 or TRBV12-4 and TRBJ1-5; the TCRdb D gene call, TRBD1, has no DNA to confirm it. The CDR3 length is 16 residues. CDR3 residues: CASSPDEGGLDQPQHF.

V and J are TRBV12-3 or TRBV12-4 and TRBJ1-2. The CDR3 contains 14 residues. CDR3 amino acids: CASSFGEEGYGYTF.

The rearrangement joins TRBV29-1 to TRBJ2-3; the D gene TCRdb calls, TRBD1, cannot be checked with no DNA. CDR1 is SQVTM and CDR2 is ANQGSEA in the germline V gene. The CDR3 runs 12 residues. The CDR3 loop is CSGGQGTDTQYF.

The chain uses TRBV5-1 and TRBJ2-2; the TCRdb call, TRBD2, lacks DNA for checking. Germline CDR1 is SGHRS and CDR2 is YFSETQ. The CDR3 covers 18 residues. Here the CDR3 reads CASSLEPRLASNTGELFF.

The chain joins TRBV20-1 to TRBJ2-7; TCRdb's D call of TRBD2 is untestable without DNA. CDR3 size: 15 residues. CDR1 and CDR2 from the germline V gene are DFQATT and SNEGSKA (reference sequence). The CDR3 spells CSASPLAGESYEQYF.

The CDR3 spells CASSIPGFADTQYF. The chain joins TRBV19 to TRBJ2-3. The CDR3 is made up of 14 amino acids. Looked up from germline, CDR1 is LNHDA and CDR2 is SQIVND (reference sequence).

The rearrangement uses TRBV7-8 and TRBJ2-7; the D gene TCRdb calls, TRBD1, cannot be checked with no DNA. Per the germline V gene, CDR1 is SGHVS and CDR2 is FQNEAQ. This CDR3 spans 17 amino acids. This CDR3 reads CASSLETGTFRAYEQYF.

The gene calls are TRBV5-1 and TRBJ2-3. Germline-derived CDR1 and CDR2 are SGHRS and YFSETQ. This CDR3 has 12 residues. The CDR3 region is CASSSETDTQYF.

The V call is TRBV28, the J call TRBJ2-6; as DNA is missing, the TRBD2 call by TCRdb cannot be tested. Germline V CDR1 and CDR2: MDHEN, SYDVKM. CDR3 size: 16 residues. CDR3: CASSVSGVSGANVLTF. Looking up the rest from reference TRBV28 and TRBJ2-6 gives the full variable domain: DVKVTQSSRYLVKRTGEKVFLECVQDMDHENMFWYRQDPGLGLRLIYFSYDVKMKEKGDIPEGYSVSREKKERFSLILESASTNQTSMYLCASSVSGVSGANVLTFGAGSRLTVL.

The chain employs TRBV6-1 and TRBJ2-7; TCRdb's assignment of TRBD2 cannot be checked, as there is no DNA. The CDR3 runs 14 residues. Germline V gives CDR1 MNHNS, CDR2 SASEGT. This CDR3 is CASSTSSGRYEQYF.

The CDR3 sequence: CASSLLGLGRTDTQYF. The chain uses TRBV5-4 and TRBJ2-3; TCRdb's D gene call, TRBD2, goes unchecked for lack of DNA. The V gene's germline CDR1 is SGHNT and CDR2 YYREEE (reference sequence). The CDR3 runs 16 residues.

The rearrangement links TRBV11-2 to TRBJ2-7; as DNA is missing, the TRBD1 call by TCRdb cannot be tested. The CDR3 length is 17 residues. Germline V gene sequence: CDR1 SGHAT, CDR2 FQNNGV. CDR3 residues: CASSPTGRQGPTYEQYF.

The rearrangement joins TRBV5-1 to TRBJ2-5; TCRdb picks TRBD1, but there is no DNA to check that call. The length of the CDR3 is 15 residues. The germline V gene encodes CDR1 SGHRS and CDR2 YFSETQ. CDR3 loop: CASSSDLGQQETQYF.

The V call is TRBV6-4, the J call TRBJ2-1; TCRdb returns TRBD2, unconfirmable since there is no DNA. CDR1 MRHNA and CDR2 SNTAGT come from the germline V gene. This CDR3 has 14 residues. The CDR3: CASSVSGGYNEQFF.

The chain combines TRBV5-4 with TRBJ2-7; TCRdb indicates TRBD2, and absent DNA this call remains unverified. Looked up from germline, CDR1 is SGHNT and CDR2 is YYREEE (reference sequence). The CDR3 runs 15 residues. The CDR3 is CASSRGLLSSYEQYF.

The V call is TRBV12-3 or TRBV12-4, the J call TRBJ2-5; absent DNA, TCRdb's TRBD2 call cannot be checked. The length of the CDR3 is 14 residues. The CDR3 is CASAFSRDSETQYF.

This sequence joins TRBV28 and TRBJ2-7; TCRdb proposes TRBD2, but this gene call is untestable without DNA. This CDR3 spans 18 amino acids. Germline loops: CDR1 MDHEN, CDR2 SYDVKM. The CDR3 reads CASSPRDLAISISYEQYF.